These T cell receptor beta chains were read from a single sample in a study of blood T cell repertoires in COVID-19. Method: immunoSEQ multiplex PCR; TCRdb's copy keeps in-frame clones and lacks some. The sample lists a few hundred thousand clones, more than 85% occurring once. The source material was peripheral blood. All receptors derive from a human donor in a cohort sampled during active COVID-19. Each CDR3 is given with its conserved first and last residue. The D gene is left open where the match is weak. Expanded clones get a size class; other rows say once, few or many, or leave the size out.

d_gene	j_gene	v_gene	abundance	CDR3aa	CDR3nt
.	TRBJ2-3	TRBV2	once	CASSGGGGSTDTQYF	TGTGCCAGCAGTGGGGGGGGCGGAAGCACAGATACGCAGTATTTT
.	TRBJ2-1	TRBV6-1	.	CASSEVRGYHNEQFF	TGTGCCAGCAGTGAAGTCAGGGGATACCACAATGAGCAGTTCTTC
TRBD1	TRBJ2-7	TRBV15	.	CATSREQGNEQYF	TGTGCCACCAGCAGAGAACAGGGGAACGAGCAGTACTTC
TRBD1	TRBJ1-2	TRBV7-9	once	CASSGGGQGYGYTF	TGTGCCAGCAGCGGAGGGGGACAGGGATATGGCTACACCTTC
.	TRBJ1-5	TRBV30	.	CAFQAGGNQPQHF	TGTGCCTTTCAAGCAGGGGGCAATCAGCCCCAGCATTTT
.	TRBJ2-1	TRBV6-5	.	CASRPGGWYNEQFF	TGTGCCAGCAGGCCCGGCGGGTGGTACAATGAGCAGTTCTTC
.	TRBJ2-1	TRBV3-1/TRBV3-2	.	CASSQGPRLDYNEQFF	TGTGCCAGCAGCCAAGGGCCCCGGCTAGACTACAATGAGCAGTTCTTC
.	TRBJ2-2	TRBV19	.	CASSSAGRTGELFF	TGTGCCAGTAGTTCGGCAGGGCGCACCGGGGAGCTGTTTTTT
.	TRBJ1-1	TRBV14	few	CASSQVLLRDLNTEAFF	TGTGCCAGCAGCCAAGTACTCCTCCGGGACTTGAACACTGAAGCTTTCTTT
.	TRBJ1-3	TRBV6-5	few	CASSRETSSGNTIYF	TGTGCCAGCAGTAGAGAAACTAGCTCTGGAAACACCATATATTTT
TRBD1	TRBJ2-1	TRBV24-1	.	CATSDPGTGSYNEQFF	TGTGCCACCAGTGATCCCGGGACAGGCTCCTACAATGAGCAGTTCTTC
TRBD1	TRBJ1-1	TRBV3-1/TRBV3-2	.	CASRSGTGEGYTEAFF	TGTGCCAGCAGGTCCGGGACAGGGGAGGGGTACACTGAAGCTTTCTTT
.	TRBJ2-7	TRBV13	once	CASSLNEGDGDYEQYF	TGTGCCAGCAGCTTAAATGAAGGAGACGGAGACTACGAGCAGTACTTC
TRBD1	TRBJ2-7	TRBV7-9	.	CASSPPSAGGQTSYEQYF	TGTGCCAGCAGCCCACCCTCGGCTGGGGGACAGACATCCTACGAGCAGTACTTC
TRBD2	TRBJ2-1	TRBV3-1/TRBV3-2	few	CASSYVTSEYNEQFF	TGTGCCAGCAGCTATGTGACTAGCGAGTACAATGAGCAGTTCTTC
TRBD2	TRBJ2-3	TRBV5-4	once	CASRSGTSGGNADTQYF	TGTGCCAGCAGATCCGGGACTAGCGGGGGGAACGCAGATACGCAGTATTTT
.	TRBJ2-1	TRBV5-1	.	CASSLDGGSYNEQFF	TGCGCCAGCAGCTTGGACGGAGGGTCCTACAATGAGCAGTTCTTC
.	TRBJ2-7	TRBV28	.	CASTRRGAGYEQYF	TGTGCCAGCACCCGGCGCGGGGCAGGCTACGAGCAGTACTTC
.	TRBJ1-1	TRBV23-1	few	CASSRRENTEAFF	TGCGCCAGCAGTCGACGGGAGAACACTGAAGCTTTCTTT
TRBD2	TRBJ2-3	TRBV9	.	CASSVYGGGLTDTQYF	TGTGCCAGCAGCGTGTACGGCGGGGGACTCACAGATACGCAGTATTTT